Below are 6 T cell receptor beta chains sequenced from a single sample in a study of regulatory T cells in long-lasting Graves disease. Researchers made TCR beta libraries by using iRepertoire HTBI primers and running Arm-PCR on CDR3 regions. TCRdb re-called the multiplex PCR reads with MiXCR, one entry per CDR3 protein. The sample has hundreds of thousands of distinct CDR3 sequences, 25% to 35% seen once. Time point of the sample: persistent/refractory GD, antithyroid drugs over 5 years with positive TRAb. PBMC RNA was the source of the TCR library. The sequencing used peripheral blood mononuclear cells (PBMCs), collected when the disease was refractory, from a patient treated with antithyroid drugs. The source of these receptors is a female donor with Graves disease.

This sequence joins TRBV29-1 and TRBJ2-7; 14 bases are a match to TRBD2. CDR1 SQVTM and CDR2 ANQGSEA come from the germline V gene. V dropped 1 base and J dropped 4; count of bases not matched to a gene: 6. This CDR3 region has 16 residues. The CDR3 loop is CSVEATGTSGSYEQYF. The CDR3 DNA reads as TGCAGCGTTGAAGCCACCGGGACTAGCGGGAGTTACGAGCAGTACTTC.

The V call is TRBV28, the J call TRBJ1-5; the match to TRBD1 covers 7 bases. The CDR3 runs 21 residues. Trimming at V came to 7 bases and at J to 0 bases, leaving 24 bases not matched to a gene. Germline V lookup: CDR1 MDHEN, CDR2 SYDVKM. CDR3 nucleotide sequence: TGTGCCAGCAAATTATTGACACTGACAGGGCTGGGGTCGGGTAGCAATCAGCCCCAGCATTTT. Protein: CASKLLTLTGLGSGSNQPQHF.

The gene calls are TRBV20-1 and TRBJ2-5; 12 bases are shared with TRBD2. From germline, CDR1 is DFQATT and CDR2 SNEGSKA (reference sequence). With 0 bases clipped from V and 2 bases from J, the junction kept 10 bases outside the gene matches. This CDR3 contains 18 residues. The CDR3 loop is CSARDLGGLAGRQETQYF. Written as DNA, the CDR3 is TGCAGTGCTAGAGATTTGGGGGGACTAGCGGGCCGTCAAGAGACCCAGTACTTC.

This clonotype has just a few counts. The rearrangement joins TRBV20-1 to TRBJ1-5; tentative D call: TRBD1 (6 bases). V was pared by 3 bases and J by 6 bases, with 15 bases between. The CDR3 covers 14 residues. The germline V gene encodes CDR1 DFQATT and CDR2 SNEGSKA (reference sequence). The CDR3 region is CSASWSQGSQPQHF. CDR3 DNA: TGCAGTGCTAGCTGGTCACAGGGCAGTCAGCCCCAGCATTTT.

This clonotype was seen repeatedly, ten times or more. The chain employs TRBV2 and TRBJ1-5, with 8 bases that match TRBD1. This CDR3 region has 14 residues. J was trimmed by 7 bases and V by 6 bases; bases with no gene match: 8. The germline V gene has CDR1 SNHLY and CDR2 FYNNEI. The chain's CDR3 is CASRDRGVRQPQHF. CDR3 bases: TGTGCCAGCAGAGACAGGGGAGTGCGGCAGCCCCAGCATTTT.

In this sample, this clonotype turned up many times. The chain is built from TRBV28 and TRBJ1-6; a possible D gene is TRBD1 (5 bases). CDR1 is MDHEN, CDR2 SYDVKM, per germline. The CDR3 consists of 16 residues. Trimming removed 2 bases at V and 5 bases at J, with 13 bases between. The CDR3 is CASSLRGLEDNSPLHF. CDR3 coding DNA: TGTGCCAGCAGTTTAAGGGGTCTCGAAGATAATTCACCCCTCCACTTT.